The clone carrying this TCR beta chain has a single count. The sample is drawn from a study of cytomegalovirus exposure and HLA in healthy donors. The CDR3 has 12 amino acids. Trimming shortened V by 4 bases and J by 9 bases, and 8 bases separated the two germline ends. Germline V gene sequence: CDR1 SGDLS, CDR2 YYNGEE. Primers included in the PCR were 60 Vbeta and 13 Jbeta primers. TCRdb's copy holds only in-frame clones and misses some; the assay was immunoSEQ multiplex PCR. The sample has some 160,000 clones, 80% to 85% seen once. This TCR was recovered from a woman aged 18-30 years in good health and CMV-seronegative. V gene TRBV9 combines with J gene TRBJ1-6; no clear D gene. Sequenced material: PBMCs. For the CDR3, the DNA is TGTGCCAGCAGCCTGCGGGGTTCACCCCTCCACTTT. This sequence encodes CASSLRGSPLHF.